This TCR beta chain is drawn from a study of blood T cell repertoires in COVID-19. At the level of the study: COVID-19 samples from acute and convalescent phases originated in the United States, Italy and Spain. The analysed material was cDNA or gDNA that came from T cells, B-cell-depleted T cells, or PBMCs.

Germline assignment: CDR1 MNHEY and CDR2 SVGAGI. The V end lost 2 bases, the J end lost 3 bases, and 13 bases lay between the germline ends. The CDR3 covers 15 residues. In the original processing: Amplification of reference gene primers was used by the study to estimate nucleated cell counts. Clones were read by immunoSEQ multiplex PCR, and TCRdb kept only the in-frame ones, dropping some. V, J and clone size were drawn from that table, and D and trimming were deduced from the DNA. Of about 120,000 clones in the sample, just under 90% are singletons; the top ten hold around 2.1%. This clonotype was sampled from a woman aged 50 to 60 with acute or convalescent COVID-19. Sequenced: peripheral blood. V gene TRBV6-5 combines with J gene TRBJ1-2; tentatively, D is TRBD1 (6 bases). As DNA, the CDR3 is TGTGCCAGCAGTTACCCGCCGGGACACTACTATGGCTACACCTTC. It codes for CASSYPPGHYYGYTF.